Listed here is a single TCR beta chain. This record belongs to a study of cytomegalovirus exposure and HLA in healthy donors. Researchers ran the PCR with 60 Vbeta and 13 Jbeta primers. Assay used: immunoSEQ multiplex PCR; TCRdb lists only in-frame clones, some missing. The sample shows 170,000 or so clones, roughly 80% of them seen only once. Germline CDR1 and CDR2: MGHDK and SYGVNS. The CDR3 runs to 12 residues. V lost 1 base to trimming and J lost 2 bases, with 2 bases between them. This sequence was found in a boy aged 2 to 9 in good health and CMV-seronegative. The V gene is TRBV25-1, the J gene TRBJ1-1; the D is unclear. Specimen: PBMCs. The CDR3 sequence is CASSESNTEAFF. CDR3 nucleotides: TGTGCCAGCAGTGAATCAAACACTGAAGCTTTCTTT.